Listed below are T cell receptor beta chains from one sample, sequenced in a study of regulatory T cells in long-lasting Graves disease. From the multiplex PCR reads, TCRdb called clonotypes with MiXCR, one entry per CDR3 protein. This table holds about 470,000 distinct CDR3 sequences, roughly 20% found once. The input for sequencing was peripheral blood mononuclear cells (PBMCs), taken when the disease was refractory, from a patient treated with antithyroid drugs. The receptor set was obtained from a female donor with Graves disease. Each CDR3 is given with its conserved first and last residue. Each record gives: J gene, D gene, V gene, clone size, CDR3 DNA, CDR3 protein. The D gene is left open where the match is weak. Part of the rows lack a size; the others show once, few, many or a class for expanded clones.

j_gene: TRBJ1-4
d_gene: .
v_gene: TRBV7-9
abundance: .
CDR3nt: TGTGCCAGCAGCTTAGAGGAGGATGAAAAACTGTTTTTT
CDR3aa: CASSLEEDEKLFF

j_gene: TRBJ2-1
d_gene: .
v_gene: TRBV4-2
abundance: few
CDR3nt: TGTGCCAGCAGCCGACCCGAGAGCTCCTACAATGAGCAGTTCTTC
CDR3aa: CASSRPESSYNEQFF

j_gene: TRBJ2-3
d_gene: .
v_gene: TRBV19
abundance: .
CDR3nt: TGTGCCAGTAGCCAAATAAGTCCCACAGATACGCAGTATTTT
CDR3aa: CASSQISPTDTQYF

j_gene: TRBJ1-1
d_gene: .
v_gene: TRBV7-9
abundance: few
CDR3nt: TGTGCCAGCAGCTTCGGGGGGCGCGGTATAGCTGAAGCTTTCTTT
CDR3aa: CASSFGGRGIAEAFF

j_gene: TRBJ2-7
d_gene: .
v_gene: TRBV28
abundance: few
CDR3nt: TGTGCCAGCCGTACGCGGGGAGACTACGAGCAGTACTTC
CDR3aa: CASRTRGDYEQYF

j_gene: TRBJ2-5
d_gene: TRBD2
v_gene: TRBV2
abundance: few
CDR3nt: TGTGCCAGCAGTGCTCGGGGACTAGTCTTTATTAGTGACTTC
CDR3aa: CASSARGLVFISDF

j_gene: TRBJ1-4
d_gene: TRBD1
v_gene: TRBV6-5
abundance: many
CDR3nt: TGTGCCAGCAGTTACTCCTCCACAGGGGTGGCTGAAAAACTGTTTTTT
CDR3aa: CASSYSSTGVAEKLFF

j_gene: TRBJ1-3
d_gene: TRBD1
v_gene: TRBV6-2/TRBV6-3
abundance: .
CDR3nt: TGTGCCAGCATCCGGGACAGGGCCTCTACTGGAAACACCATATATTTT
CDR3aa: CASIRDRASTGNTIYF

j_gene: TRBJ1-5
d_gene: .
v_gene: TRBV18
abundance: few
CDR3nt: TGTGCCAGCTCACCACTCGGGGTAGGCAATCAGCCCCAGCATTTT
CDR3aa: CASSPLGVGNQPQHF

j_gene: TRBJ2-7
d_gene: .
v_gene: TRBV28
abundance: few
CDR3nt: TGTGCCAGCAGCGTTTCCGCCCCTCCCTACGAGCAGTACTTC
CDR3aa: CASSVSAPPYEQYF

j_gene: TRBJ2-7
d_gene: .
v_gene: TRBV29-1
abundance: many
CDR3nt: TGCAGCGTTGGGAGGGGGCACGAGCAGTACTTC
CDR3aa: CSVGRGHEQYF

j_gene: TRBJ2-2
d_gene: TRBD2
v_gene: TRBV10-3
abundance: .
CDR3nt: TGTGCCATCAGTGCCCTAAAACTAGCGGGAGGAGGGACCGGGGAGCTGTTTTTT
CDR3aa: CAISALKLAGGGTGELFF

j_gene: TRBJ1-2
d_gene: .
v_gene: TRBV7-9
abundance: many
CDR3nt: TGTGCCAGCAGCTTAGGGAGTGGTGGCTACACCTTC
CDR3aa: CASSLGSGGYTF

j_gene: TRBJ1-1
d_gene: TRBD1
v_gene: TRBV2
abundance: many
CDR3nt: TGTGCCAGCAGTGACTGGGGACAGGGGAACACTGAAGCTTTCTTT
CDR3aa: CASSDWGQGNTEAFF

j_gene: TRBJ2-7
d_gene: TRBD1
v_gene: TRBV6-1
abundance: many
CDR3nt: TGTGCCAGCAGTAGGACAGGGGGCGGATTTATCGTCTACGAGCAGTACTTC
CDR3aa: CASSRTGGGFIVYEQYF

j_gene: TRBJ1-5
d_gene: .
v_gene: TRBV12-3/TRBV12-4
abundance: many
CDR3nt: TGTGCCAGCAGTCTCGGACAGTTTAATCAGCCCCAGCATTTT
CDR3aa: CASSLGQFNQPQHF

j_gene: TRBJ1-1
d_gene: .
v_gene: TRBV12-3/TRBV12-4
abundance: many
CDR3nt: TGTGCCAGCAGTTTATTCGGAGTCAACACTGAAGCTTTCTTT
CDR3aa: CASSLFGVNTEAFF

j_gene: TRBJ2-6
d_gene: .
v_gene: TRBV6-2/TRBV6-3
abundance: once
CDR3nt: TGTGCCAGCAGTCTCCGGGACCCTGCCTCTGGGGCCAACGTCCTGACTTTC
CDR3aa: CASSLRDPASGANVLTF

j_gene: TRBJ2-5
d_gene: .
v_gene: TRBV28
abundance: many
CDR3nt: TGTGCCAGCAGTTTATCTCCAATCGGGACCCAGTACTTC
CDR3aa: CASSLSPIGTQYF

j_gene: TRBJ1-4
d_gene: .
v_gene: TRBV29-1
abundance: few
CDR3nt: TGCAGCGTTAGGTCATATGAAAAACTGTTTTTT
CDR3aa: CSVRSYEKLFF

j_gene: TRBJ1-4
d_gene: .
v_gene: TRBV2
abundance: many
CDR3nt: TGTGCCAGCAGTGATGAAGAGGATGAAAAACTGTTTTTT
CDR3aa: CASSDEEDEKLFF

j_gene: TRBJ2-6
d_gene: TRBD1
v_gene: TRBV28
abundance: few
CDR3nt: TGTGCCAGCACCTTAGGGGACAGGGGGTCTGGGGCCAACGTCCTGACTTTC
CDR3aa: CASTLGDRGSGANVLTF

j_gene: TRBJ2-7
d_gene: TRBD1
v_gene: TRBV12-3/TRBV12-4
abundance: many
CDR3nt: TGTGCCAGCACCCCTACGGGACAGCTCTACGAGCAGTACTTC
CDR3aa: CASTPTGQLYEQYF

j_gene: TRBJ2-3
d_gene: TRBD2
v_gene: TRBV28
abundance: few
CDR3nt: TGTGCCAGCAGTGCCGCGGGGGGCGCAGATACGCAGTATTTT
CDR3aa: CASSAAGGADTQYF

j_gene: TRBJ1-6
d_gene: TRBD1
v_gene: TRBV18
abundance: many
CDR3nt: TGTGCCAGCTCACCGACAGGGTCCGAGGGGTCCCCCCTCCACTTT
CDR3aa: CASSPTGSEGSPLHF

j_gene: TRBJ1-4
d_gene: TRBD1
v_gene: TRBV2
abundance: many
CDR3nt: TGTGCCAGCATTCCAGGGACAGGCCGTAATGAAAAACTGTTTTTT
CDR3aa: CASIPGTGRNEKLFF

j_gene: TRBJ1-4
d_gene: .
v_gene: TRBV7-2
abundance: many
CDR3nt: TGTGCCACGACTGACCCCTGGGATGAGAAACTGTTTTTT
CDR3aa: CATTDPWDEKLFF

j_gene: TRBJ1-1
d_gene: .
v_gene: TRBV12-5
abundance: many
CDR3nt: TGTGCTAGTGTCGACGAAGGGGACACTGAAGCTTTCTTT
CDR3aa: CASVDEGDTEAFF

j_gene: TRBJ2-5
d_gene: TRBD2
v_gene: TRBV5-6
abundance: .
CDR3nt: TGTGCCAGCAGCTTGTGGGGGGGGGTGGAGACCCAGTACTTC
CDR3aa: CASSLWGGVETQYF

j_gene: TRBJ1-5
d_gene: TRBD1
v_gene: TRBV6-1
abundance: many
CDR3nt: TGTGCCAGCTCTGGCAGGGGGAATGGTCAGCCCCAGCATTTT
CDR3aa: CASSGRGNGQPQHF

j_gene: TRBJ1-1
d_gene: TRBD1
v_gene: TRBV18
abundance: .
CDR3nt: TGTGCCAGCTCACCTCCGGGACAGGGCGCTGAAGCTTTCTTT
CDR3aa: CASSPPGQGAEAFF

j_gene: TRBJ2-7
d_gene: .
v_gene: TRBV27
abundance: .
CDR3nt: TGTGCCAGCAGTTTGGACCTGGGCTACGAGCAGTACTTC
CDR3aa: CASSLDLGYEQYF

j_gene: TRBJ2-7
d_gene: .
v_gene: TRBV9
abundance: few
CDR3nt: TGTGCCAGCGGGTTCGCAGTGGGCGAGCAGTACTTC
CDR3aa: CASGFAVGEQYF

j_gene: TRBJ2-7
d_gene: TRBD2
v_gene: TRBV27
abundance: few
CDR3nt: TGTGCCAGCAGTTTAGGCGGGGGGGCGGGAGACGAGCAGTACTTC
CDR3aa: CASSLGGGAGDEQYF

j_gene: TRBJ2-7
d_gene: TRBD2
v_gene: TRBV4-1
abundance: .
CDR3nt: TGCGCCAGCAGCCAAGGAGTTGCTAGCGGGAGGTACGAGCAGTACTTC
CDR3aa: CASSQGVASGRYEQYF

j_gene: TRBJ1-2
d_gene: .
v_gene: TRBV30
abundance: many
CDR3nt: TGTGCCTGGAGTTGGAGCCCGACAGCGAACTATGGCTACACCTTC
CDR3aa: CAWSWSPTANYGYTF

j_gene: TRBJ2-7
d_gene: .
v_gene: TRBV20-1
abundance: few
CDR3nt: TGCAGTGCCAGGGTGCAGGGGAAATACGAGCAGTACTTC
CDR3aa: CSARVQGKYEQYF

j_gene: TRBJ2-7
d_gene: .
v_gene: TRBV19
abundance: few
CDR3nt: TGTGCCAGTAGTATTTCGTTTGAGAGGACCCTTGGAGACGAGCAGTACTTC
CDR3aa: CASSISFERTLGDEQYF

j_gene: TRBJ2-6
d_gene: .
v_gene: TRBV28
abundance: many
CDR3nt: TGTGCCAGCAGTTTATTGTGGCAGCGTCCCTCTGGGGCCAACGTCCTGACTTTC
CDR3aa: CASSLLWQRPSGANVLTF

j_gene: TRBJ2-7
d_gene: TRBD2
v_gene: TRBV4-1
abundance: .
CDR3nt: TGCGCCAGCAGCCCCCCTAGCGGGAGGGCCAGAGGGGAGCAGTACTTC
CDR3aa: CASSPPSGRARGEQYF